The 28 T cell receptor beta chains listed next were all sequenced from one sample in a study of cytomegalovirus exposure and HLA in healthy donors. Primers included in the PCR were 60 Vbeta and 13 Jbeta primers. Assay used: immunoSEQ multiplex PCR; TCRdb lists only in-frame clones, some missing. This table lists approximately 75,000 clones. The sample consisted of PBMCs. The source is a man aged 35 to 55 in good health and CMV-seronegative.

DNA of the CDR3: TGCGCCAGCAGCAAAGGGGACAGACCAATGAACACTGAAGCTTTCTTT. Amino acid sequence: CASSKGDRPMNTEAFF. V gene TRBV5-1 combines with J gene TRBJ1-1; 7 nucleotides match TRBD1. Germline lookup yields CDR1 SGHRS and CDR2 YFSETQ. There are 16 residues in the CDR3. Trimming took 4 bases from V and 0 from J; bases not matched to a gene: 9. The full variable domain, its missing parts supplied by reference TRBV5-1 and TRBJ1-1, is KAGVTQTPRYLIKTRGQQVTLSCSPISGHRSVSWYQQTPGQGLQFLFEYFSETQRNKGNFPGRFSGRQFSNSRSEMNVSTLELGDSALYLCASSKGDRPMNTEAFFGQGTRLTVV.

V usage is TRBV9 and J usage is TRBJ2-3; TRBD1 matches at 8 bases. The germline V gene encodes CDR1 SGDLS and CDR2 YYNGEE. J gave up 4 bases and V 1 base, and 5 bases lay outside the gene matches. CDR3 length equals 15 residues. CDR3 bases: TGTGCCAGCAGCGTAAGGGCAGGGGGCGCAGATACGCAGTATTTT. Translated: CASSVRAGGADTQYF. The full variable domain, completed using reference TRBV9 and TRBJ2-3, is DSGVTQTPKHLITATGQRVTLRCSPRSGDLSVYWYQQSLDQGLQFLIQYYNGEERAKGNILERFSAQQFPDLHSELNLSSLELGDSALYFCASSVRAGGADTQYFGPGTRLTVL.

This rearrangement joins TRBV4-3 to TRBJ2-7; the D gene is possibly TRBD1 (6 bases). The CDR3 has 14 residues. Per the germline V gene, CDR1 is LGHNA and CDR2 is YSLEER. V was clipped by 5 bases and J by 0 bases, with 11 bases between them. The CDR3 DNA reads TGCGCCAGCAGCTTGACGGACAGCTCCTACGAGCAGTACTTC. It translates to CASSLTDSSYEQYF.

The J gene is TRBJ1-2, the V gene TRBV19, with D perhaps matching TRBD1 (5 bases). The germline V and J ends were trimmed by 9 bases and 2 bases, with 19 bases remaining between them. This CDR3 has 15 amino acids. CDR1 and CDR2 from the germline V gene are LNHDA and SQIVND (reference sequence). Written as DNA, the CDR3 is TGTGCCAGCCAAATCCGCAGACAGACCAACTATGGCTACACCTTC. This sequence encodes CASQIRRQTNYGYTF. Together with reference TRBV19 and TRBJ1-2, the CDR3 gives the full variable domain: DGGITQSPKYLFRKEGQNVTLSCEQNLNHDAMYWYRQDPGQGLRLIYYSQIVNDFQKGDIAEGYSVSREKKESFPLTVTSAQKNPTAFYLCASQIRRQTNYGYTFGSGTRLTVV.

A word on this clone: At the DNA level, this CDR3 is encoded by other sequences in the same sample as well. CDR3: CASSLSRETQYF. The CDR3 bases are TGCGCCAGCAGCTTAAGCCGGGAGACCCAGTACTTC. This chain links TRBV5-1 with TRBJ2-5, with unresolved D. CDR1 is SGHRS, CDR2 YFSETQ, per germline. This CDR3 comprises 12 residues. V lost 2 bases to trimming and J lost 5 bases, with 7 bases between them. The entire variable domain, with the rest obtained from reference TRBV5-1 and TRBJ2-5, is as follows: KAGVTQTPRYLIKTRGQQVTLSCSPISGHRSVSWYQQTPGQGLQFLFEYFSETQRNKGNFPGRFSGRQFSNSRSEMNVSTLELGDSALYLCASSLSRETQYFGPGTRLLVL.

A remark on this clone: Germline and junction disagree at one end, which may indicate a read error. This chain connects TRBV11-3 to TRBJ2-1; 7 nucleotides align to TRBD2. Germline V CDR1 and CDR2: SGHNT, YENEEA. The CDR3 has 15 residues. The CDR3 loop reads CASSLEAGVRNEQFF. The CDR3 DNA is TGTGCTAGCAGCTTAGAGGCGGGGGTGAGGAATGAGCAGTTCTTC.

The chain links TRBV27 to TRBJ2-7, with 9 bases that match TRBD2. The CDR3 has 16 residues. V shed 6 bases and J 0 bases; nucleotides not matched to a gene: 9. Germline CDR1 and CDR2: MNHEY and SMNVEV (reference sequence). The chain's CDR3 is CASRGLLAGRSYEQYF. The CDR3, as DNA: TGTGCCAGCAGGGGCTTACTAGCGGGCCGCTCCTACGAGCAGTACTTC.

The chain uses TRBV5-1 and TRBJ1-1, with 11 bases lining up with TRBD1. The CDR3 is made up of 15 amino acids. Per the germline V gene, CDR1 is SGHRS and CDR2 is YFSETQ. V dropped 4 bases and J dropped 2; count of bases not matched to a gene: 4. The DNA of the CDR3 is TGCGCCAGCAGCGGGACAGGGGGTAGTAACACTGAAGCTTTCTTT. Its protein is CASSGTGGSNTEAFF.

The chain uses TRBV28 and TRBJ1-1; D perhaps matches TRBD1 (6 bases). V lost 7 bases to trimming and J lost 7 bases, with 13 bases between them. This CDR3 has 12 amino acids. CDR1 MDHEN and CDR2 SYDVKM come from the germline V gene. The CDR3 nucleotides read TGTGCCAGCATTGAACAGGGAATTGAAGCTTTCTTT. Translation gives CASIEQGIEAFF.

The rearrangement uses TRBV19 and TRBJ2-4, with 8 bases aligning to TRBD2. With V trimmed by 6 bases and J by 7 bases, 14 bases remained unmatched. Germline-derived CDR1 and CDR2 are LNHDA and SQIVND (reference sequence). The CDR3 has 16 residues. This CDR3 is CASSLPGTREGNIQYF. Here the CDR3 DNA reads TGTGCCAGTAGCCTTCCGGGGACTAGAGAGGGGAACATTCAGTACTTC.

This chain uses TRBV5-6 with TRBJ2-1, with TRBD2 as a possible D gene (5 bases). Trimming took 4 bases from V and 4 from J, leaving 15 bases between them. The CDR3 contains 15 residues. CDR1 is SGHDT and CDR2 is YYEEEE in the germline V gene. The CDR3: CASSPLGSAYNEQFF. CDR3 DNA: TGTGCCAGCAGCCCATTGGGTAGCGCGTACAATGAGCAGTTCTTC.

V gene TRBV27 combines with J gene TRBJ1-6, with no clear D. The CDR3 totals 15 residues. Germline loops: CDR1 MNHEY, CDR2 SMNVEV (reference sequence). V lost 0 bases to trimming and J lost 2 bases, with 5 bases between them. As DNA, the CDR3 is TGTGCCAGCAGTTTATCAGGAGCCTATAATTCACCCCTCCACTTT. Residues: CASSLSGAYNSPLHF.

The chain uses TRBV11-3 and TRBJ1-1; a possible D gene is TRBD1 (6 bases). This CDR3 region has 15 residues. CDR1 and CDR2 (germline): SGHNT, YENEEA. The ends were cut back, 3 bases at V and 4 bases at J, with 15 bases in the middle. In nucleotides, the CDR3 is TGTGCCAGCAGCTTCAGAGGGGGGGAGGCCACTGAAGCTTTCTTT. Protein sequence: CASSFRGGEATEAFF.

The chain is built from TRBV25-1 and TRBJ2-7; 8 nucleotides agree with TRBD1. Germline CDR1 reads MGHDK; CDR2 reads SYGVNS. CDR3 length: 14 residues. After removal of 0 bases from V and 6 bases from J, the junction contained 4 bases not matched to a gene. CDR3 region: CASSEYRTGTEQYF. The DNA for the CDR3 is TGTGCCAGCAGTGAATATAGGACAGGGACCGAGCAGTACTTC.

The chain uses TRBV2 and TRBJ2-7, with 9 bases matching TRBD2. The germline V gene has CDR1 SNHLY and CDR2 FYNNEI. The junction had 10 bases not matched to a gene; V was cut back by 7 bases and J by 9 bases. This CDR3 has 13 residues. In DNA, the CDR3 is TGTGCCAGCATAATAGCGGGAGTCGGCGGGCAGTACTTC. Encoded protein: CASIIAGVGGQYF.

The chain's CDR3 is CASRTGANQPQHF. CDR3 bases: TGTGCCAGCAGGACAGGGGCGAATCAGCCCCAGCATTTT. The chain couples TRBV6-1 to TRBJ1-5, with 8 positions matching TRBD1. This CDR3 is 13 amino acids long. CDR1 is MNHNS, CDR2 SASEGT, per germline. Germline trimming cut 6 bases from V and 4 bases from J; bases unmatched to any gene: 2.

The chain links TRBV28 to TRBJ1-1, with no clear D. The CDR3 loop spans 16 amino acids. Germline CDR1 MDHEN, CDR2 SYDVKM. V was trimmed by 2 bases and J by 3 bases, leaving 16 bases between them. The chain's CDR3 is CASSLDPGLSDTEAFF. As DNA, the CDR3 is TGTGCCAGCAGTTTAGACCCGGGATTGTCAGACACTGAAGCTTTCTTT.

The V and J genes are TRBV5-4 and TRBJ2-7; D remains unclear. Germline V gene lookup returns CDR1 SGHNT and CDR2 YYREEE (reference sequence). V was clipped by 4 bases and J by 5 bases, with 13 bases between them. The CDR3 extends over 13 amino acids. The CDR3 nucleotides are TGTGCCAGCAGCCGAACCGCTAGAGACGAGCAGTACTTC. Translated: CASSRTARDEQYF.

The chain couples TRBV9 to TRBJ2-2; perhaps TRBD2 as D (6 bases). Germline loops: CDR1 SGDLS, CDR2 YYNGEE. The germline V and J ends were trimmed by 3 bases and 4 bases, with 22 bases remaining between them. The CDR3 is 18 residues long. Written as DNA, the CDR3 is TGTGCCAGCAGCGCGCTCAAAACGGGACTCCTTACCACCGGGGAGCTGTTTTTT. This sequence encodes CASSALKTGLLTTGELFF.

The gene calls are TRBV6-1 and TRBJ2-6, with TRBD1 as a possible D gene (5 bases). The CDR3 spans 14 residues. Germline values: CDR1 MNHNS, CDR2 SASEGT. Deletions cut 8 bases from V and 4 bases from J, with 12 bases between. CDR3 bases: TGTGCCAGCGATACAGGAGCCGGGGCCAACGTCCTGACTTTC. It codes for CASDTGAGANVLTF.

The chain uses TRBV19 and TRBJ1-5; 7 bases map to TRBD1. The CDR3 is made up of 17 amino acids. Trimming cost V 7 bases and J 2 bases; bases outside gene matches: 14. Germline values: CDR1 LNHDA, CDR2 SQIVND (reference sequence). The CDR3 sequence: CASIESEGALGNQPQHF. Here the CDR3 DNA reads TGTGCCAGTATTGAGTCTGAGGGGGCCCTTGGCAATCAGCCCCAGCATTTT.

The chain combines TRBV5-1 with TRBJ2-5; tentative D call: TRBD1 (5 bases). This CDR3 contains 12 residues. Trimming left V 7 bases short and J 3 bases short, with 10 bases between. Per the germline V gene, CDR1 is SGHRS and CDR2 is YFSETQ. In DNA form, the CDR3 reads TGCGCCAGCTGGGGCCTTGAAGAGACCCAGTACTTC. Protein: CASWGLEETQYF.

V gene TRBV4-2 combines with J gene TRBJ2-2, with 7 bases matching TRBD2. The CDR3 has 16 residues. Trimming at V came to 0 bases and at J to 2 bases, leaving 3 bases not matched to a gene. CDR1 and CDR2 from the germline V gene are LGHNA and YNFKEQ. CDR3 sequence (DNA): TGTGCCAGCAGCCAAGAGGGCGGGAGTAACACCGGGGAGCTGTTTTTT. It encodes CASSQEGGSNTGELFF.

The chain joins TRBV10-2 to TRBJ1-2, with D uncertain. The V gene's germline CDR1 is WSHSY and CDR2 SAAADI. The CDR3 totals 12 residues. The V gene lost 8 bases and the J gene lost 6 bases, with 13 bases spanning the gap. CDR3 DNA sequence: TGCGCCAGCCAATCGCCCGCGAATGGCTACACCTTC. It translates to CASQSPANGYTF.

CDR3 bases: TGTGCCTGGAGTCCAATTCAGGGTGTTTTTTACAATGAGCAGTTCTTC. Its protein is CAWSPIQGVFYNEQFF. The chain employs TRBV30 and TRBJ2-1, with D possibly matching TRBD1 (5 bases). The CDR3 is made up of 16 amino acids. Trimming took off 2 bases at V and 4 bases at J, with 18 bases between the two ends. In germline, CDR1 is GTSNPN, CDR2 SVGIG (reference sequence).

V usage is TRBV6-5 and J usage is TRBJ1-2; 7 nucleotides line up with TRBD1. The CDR3 contains 14 residues. Germline V lookup: CDR1 MNHEY, CDR2 SVGAGI. With 0 bases clipped from V and 2 bases from J, the junction kept 0 bases outside the gene matches. The chain's CDR3 is CASSYSGGNYGYTF. The CDR3 nucleotides are TGTGCCAGCAGTTACTCAGGGGGCAACTATGGCTACACCTTC.

The chain carries TRBV19 and TRBJ2-7, with 9 bases aligning to TRBD1. J was trimmed by 1 base and V by 8 bases; bases with no gene match: 6. The germline V gene encodes CDR1 LNHDA and CDR2 SQIVND (reference sequence). The CDR3 contains 14 residues. DNA for the CDR3: TGTGCCAGTGGGTCCGGGACAGGGTCCTACGAGCAGTACTTC. Amino acids: CASGSGTGSYEQYF.

The CDR3 loop is CAISESGGGGSVAGAFF. CDR3 DNA sequence: TGTGCCATCAGTGAGTCTGGTGGTGGAGGGTCCGTGGCTGGAGCTTTCTTT. The chain joins TRBV10-3 to TRBJ1-1, with D uncertain. The germline gives CDR1 ENHRY, CDR2 SYGVKD. The V end lost 0 bases, the J end lost 10 bases, and 24 bases lay between the germline ends. The CDR3 has 17 residues.